This entry lists 23 T cell receptor beta chains sequenced from one sample in a study of blood T cell repertoires in COVID-19. This table comes from immunoSEQ multiplex PCR, and its TCRdb copy is limited to in-frame clones, with some not included. The sample holds fewer than 350,000 clones, 65% to 90% seen once. Specimen: PBMCs or T cells enriched from blood (not recorded which). These receptors were collected from a middle-aged woman with acute COVID-19.

The chain uses TRBV4-1 and TRBJ1-2; TRBD1 might be the D (5 bases). This CDR3 contains 14 residues. CDR1 is MGHRA, CDR2 YSYEKL, per germline. With 0 bases removed from V and 3 bases from J, the gap between germline ends came to 8 bases. This chain's CDR3 is CASSQDRGDYGYTF. DNA for the CDR3: TGCGCCAGCAGCCAAGATCGGGGGGACTATGGCTACACCTTC.

The J gene is TRBJ2-3, the V gene TRBV6-6, with a possible D match to TRBD2 (5 bases). Germline V gives CDR1 MNHNY, CDR2 SVGAGI (reference sequence). Trimming took 2 bases from V and 0 from J, leaving 9 bases between them. The CDR3 is made up of 15 amino acids. The CDR3 DNA sequence: TGTGCCAGCAGTTACGGGAGCTCTAGCACAGATACGCAGTATTTT. Protein product: CASSYGSSSTDTQYF.

The chain combines TRBV27 with TRBJ1-1; TRBD1 agrees at 7 bases. This CDR3 region has 14 residues. In germline, CDR1 is MNHEY, CDR2 SMNVEV (reference sequence). V dropped 4 bases and J dropped 0; count of bases not matched to a gene: 2. The CDR3 bases are TGTGCCAGCAGTTCACAGGGGATGAACACTGAAGCTTTCTTT. Protein sequence: CASSSQGMNTEAFF.

V gene TRBV7-9 combines with J gene TRBJ2-7; 9 nucleotides line up with TRBD1. Unmatched junction bases numbered 9, after V lost 6 bases and J lost 6 bases. CDR1 is SEHNR, CDR2 FQNEAQ, per germline (reference sequence). The CDR3 has 14 amino acids. CDR3 nucleotides: TGTGCCAGCAGGAATACACAGGGGGCCGGCGAGCAGTACTTC. Its translation is CASRNTQGAGEQYF.

The J gene is TRBJ1-1, the V gene TRBV6-5; possibly TRBD1 for D (6 bases). The CDR3 is 15 residues long. V was pared by 2 bases and J by 4 bases, with 14 bases between. The germline gives CDR1 MNHEY, CDR2 SVGAGI. The CDR3 protein is CASSYHLTGSTEAFF. DNA for the CDR3: TGTGCCAGCAGTTACCATTTAACAGGGTCCACTGAAGCTTTCTTT.

V is TRBV27 and J is TRBJ1-5; D might be TRBD1 (6 bases). V was trimmed by 3 bases and J by 7 bases, leaving 19 bases between them. Per germline, CDR1 MNHEY and CDR2 SMNVEV (reference sequence). CDR3 length: 16 residues. DNA of the CDR3: TGTGCCAGCAGTTTTCGGCCGGGGGGCACCGGGCAGCCCCAGCATTTT. It yields the protein CASSFRPGGTGQPQHF.

This clone appeared a few times. The gene calls are TRBV5-1 and TRBJ1-4; tentatively, D is TRBD1 (5 bases). Germline lookup yields CDR1 SGHRS and CDR2 YFSETQ. The germline V and J ends were trimmed by 4 bases and 2 bases, with 15 bases remaining between them. This CDR3 has 16 residues. The CDR3 DNA is TGCGCCAGCAGCCCGACACCAGGGATCACTAATGAAAAACTGTTTTTT. Translation: CASSPTPGITNEKLFF.

This chain uses TRBV4-3 with TRBJ2-5, with TRBD2 matching over 13 bases. The germline CDR1 and CDR2 sequences are LGHNA and YSLEER. This CDR3 spans 18 amino acids. The ends lost 0 bases at V and 3 bases at J; junction bases unmatched: 7. In DNA form, the CDR3 reads TGCGCCAGCAGCCAAGATCTCCCCGGGACTAGCGGGAAAGAGACCCAGTACTTC. The encoded protein is CASSQDLPGTSGKETQYF.

The chain has TRBV18 and TRBJ2-1; tentative D call: TRBD1 (6 bases). CDR3 length: 20 residues. Trimming removed 6 bases from V and 2 bases from J, with 29 bases in between. In germline, CDR1 is KGHSH, CDR2 LQKENI. The CDR3 protein is CASSLLTGLSPGKTYNEQFF. In DNA, the CDR3 is TGTGCCAGCTCGCTTCTAACAGGGTTGAGCCCAGGGAAAACCTACAATGAGCAGTTCTTC. The full variable domain, in which reference TRBV18 and TRBJ2-1 provide the parts outside the CDR3, is NAGVMQNPRHLVRRRGQEARLRCSPMKGHSHVYWYRQLPEEGLKFMVYLQKENIIDESGMPKERFSAEFPKEGPSILRIQQVVRGDSAAYFCASSLLTGLSPGKTYNEQFFGPGTRLTVL.

This clone was found once. The V and J genes are TRBV19 and TRBJ2-7; 8 nucleotides match TRBD2. This CDR3 is built from 16 residues. The trim removed 5 bases at V and 4 bases at J, leaving 13 bases unmatched. CDR1 and CDR2 from the germline V gene are LNHDA and SQIVND (reference sequence). The CDR3 sequence is CASSPISGTNRYEQYF. For the CDR3, the DNA is TGTGCCAGTAGTCCGATTAGCGGGACGAACCGATACGAGCAGTACTTC.

V usage is TRBV21-1 and J usage is TRBJ1-2. TRBV21-1 is deemed a pseudogene. This CDR3 contains 18 residues. The CDR3 nucleotides are TGTGCCAGCAGCAAAGTGGCGGGATCCCCCACTACTAACTATGGCTACACCTTC. It specifies CASSKVAGSPTTNYGYTF.

This chain connects TRBV3-1 (or the pseudogene TRBV3-2) to TRBJ2-7; D possibly corresponds to TRBD1 (6 bases). The CDR3 runs to 15 residues. Trimming removed 1 base at V and 2 bases at J, with 12 bases between. The germline V gene encodes CDR1 LGHDT and CDR2 YNNKEL (reference sequence). CDR3 sequence: CASSQGLQGTYEQYF. The CDR3 nucleotides are TGTGCCAGCAGCCAAGGATTACAGGGTACCTACGAGCAGTACTTC.

This clone occurred once. This chain connects TRBV5-1 to TRBJ1-2; 8 bases match TRBD1. This CDR3 has 15 residues. Germline V gene lookup returns CDR1 SGHRS and CDR2 YFSETQ. The V gene end was trimmed by 0 bases and the J gene end by 4 bases; junction bases not matched to a gene: 5. The CDR3 bases are TGCGCCAGCAGCTTGGACAGGGGGAAACCCTATGGCTACACCTTC. Its translation: CASSLDRGKPYGYTF.

The chain joins TRBV19 to TRBJ2-7; TRBD1 aligns across 10 bases. Germline CDR1 is LNHDA and CDR2 is SQIVND (reference sequence). The CDR3 totals 15 residues. V gave up 6 bases and J gave up 2 bases; unmatched junction bases: 7. In DNA form, the CDR3 reads TGTGCCAGTAGCCAGGGACAGGGGAACCCCTACGAGCAGTACTTC. Translating it yields CASSQGQGNPYEQYF.

The chain couples TRBV14 to TRBJ1-6; 7 positions match TRBD1. Trimming took 8 bases from V and 7 from J; bases not matched to a gene: 8. Germline CDR1 and CDR2: SGHDN and FVKESK. The CDR3 has 14 amino acids. CDR3 amino acids: CASGKETGNSPLHF. For the CDR3, the DNA is TGTGCCAGCGGAAAGGAGACAGGGAATTCACCCCTCCACTTT.

The CDR3 here is CASSQARPPLHF. In DNA form, the CDR3 reads TGCGCCAGCAGCCAAGCCAGGCCACCCCTCCACTTT. This chain joins TRBV4-1 and TRBJ1-6; D is undetermined. This CDR3 has 12 amino acids. Germline CDR1 is MGHRA and CDR2 is YSYEKL. V lost 1 base, J lost 11 bases, and 6 bases lay in between.

The chain couples TRBV7-2 to TRBJ2-7; tentatively, D is TRBD2 (5 bases). Trimming took 4 bases from V and 0 from J, leaving 13 bases between them. The CDR3 has 15 amino acids. CDR1 is SGHTA and CDR2 is FQGNSA in the germline V gene. The CDR3 DNA reads TGTGCCAGCAGCTCCTCCGGACTGGGCTCCTACGAGCAGTACTTC. Residues: CASSSSGLGSYEQYF.

The chain combines TRBV5-1 with TRBJ2-1; D possibly corresponds to TRBD1 (5 bases). The ends were cut back, 1 base at V and 4 bases at J, with 12 bases in the middle. This CDR3 spans 15 amino acids. Germline V CDR1 and CDR2: SGHRS, YFSETQ. CDR3 DNA sequence: TGCGCCAGCAGCTTGTTGACAGAGAAGTACAATGAGCAGTTCTTC. Residues: CASSLLTEKYNEQFF.

This clone was detected a few times. The V gene is TRBV11-2, the J gene TRBJ1-1, with a tentative D call TRBD1 (6 bases). With 6 bases removed from V and 1 base from J, the gap between germline ends came to 9 bases. Germline V gene data show CDR1 as SGHAT and CDR2 as FQNNGV. The CDR3 sequence is 13 residues long. The CDR3 is CASSPTGNTEAFF. The CDR3, as DNA: TGTGCCAGCAGTCCGACAGGGAACACTGAAGCTTTCTTT.

The genes are TRBV19 and TRBJ2-1, with a tentative D call TRBD1 (5 bases). Germline CDR1 reads LNHDA; CDR2 reads SQIVND (reference sequence). Between the trimmed V and J ends, which lost 5 bases and 0 bases, there was a span of 14 bases. The CDR3 length is 16 residues. The CDR3 protein is CASSPLGLSSYNEQFF. In DNA form, the CDR3 reads TGTGCCAGTAGTCCCTTGGGGCTGAGCTCCTACAATGAGCAGTTCTTC.

The gene calls are TRBV5-1 and TRBJ1-2; 8 bases line up with TRBD1. The junction had 12 bases not matched to a gene; V was cut back by 5 bases and J by 6 bases. Germline CDR1 SGHRS, CDR2 YFSETQ. The length of the CDR3 is 15 residues. CDR3 loop: CASSQLTGQVNGYTF. The CDR3 DNA reads as TGCGCCAGCAGTCAACTTACGGGACAGGTTAATGGCTACACCTTC.

V is TRBV2 and J is TRBJ2-4; D not resolved. CDR3 length equals 15 residues. V lost 4 bases and J 0 bases, leaving 10 bases between the germline ends. Germline loops: CDR1 SNHLY, CDR2 FYNNEI. Here the CDR3 DNA reads TGTGCCAGCAGTGTTAGGAGTCTAGCCAAAAACATTCAGTACTTC. Translating it yields CASSVRSLAKNIQYF.

V gene TRBV5-4 combines with J gene TRBJ2-7; D possibly corresponds to TRBD2 (5 bases). The CDR3 has 13 residues. Trimming left V 2 bases short and J 4 bases short, with 10 bases between. Germline V CDR1 and CDR2: SGHNT, YYREEE (reference sequence). For the CDR3, the DNA is TGTGCCAGCAGCTTTATTTGGGAGTACGAGCAGTACTTC. Translated: CASSFIWEYEQYF.